What follows are 14 T cell receptor beta chains derived from one specimen sequenced in a study of control samples from healthy donors and cancer patients. Profiling relied on immunoSEQ multiplex PCR, and the TCRdb table lists in-frame clones only, not all of them. The data contain 150,000 to 200,000 clones, 90% to 95% of them singletons. The sample taken for sequencing was PBMCs. The receptor set was obtained from a man between 60 and 75 years old with colorectal cancer.

This clone was detected a few times. This chain connects TRBV24-1 to TRBJ2-3; 7 nucleotides agree with TRBD1. Germline values: CDR1 KGHDR, CDR2 SFDVKD. The CDR3 is made up of 17 amino acids. J was trimmed by 2 bases and V by 2 bases; bases with no gene match: 9. The CDR3 DNA is TGTGCCACCAGTGATTCCCCGGCAGGGGGTCCCACAGATACGCAGTATTTT. Protein product: CATSDSPAGGPTDTQYF.

V is TRBV11-2 and J is TRBJ2-1; 7 nucleotides line up with TRBD1. This CDR3 contains 15 residues. Germline assignment: CDR1 SGHAT and CDR2 FQNNGV. Trimming took 4 bases from V and 7 from J; bases not matched to a gene: 10. The CDR3 nucleotides are TGTGCCAGCAGCTCCCGACAGGGTGGGAGAAATGAGCAGTTCTTC. Translating it yields CASSSRQGGRNEQFF.

This clone was recorded only once. The gene calls are TRBV18 and TRBJ2-3; D is unclear. V shed 0 bases and J shed 1 base, with 5 bases lying between them. Germline V gene data show CDR1 as KGHSH and CDR2 as LQKENI. This CDR3 has 14 residues. The CDR3: CASSPPSGTDTQYF. In nucleotides, the CDR3 is TGTGCCAGCTCACCACCGAGTGGCACAGATACGCAGTATTTT.

V usage is TRBV6-1 and J usage is TRBJ1-2; D is uncertain. From germline, CDR1 is MNHNS and CDR2 SASEGT. The CDR3 spans 17 residues. Trimming removed 2 bases from V and 4 bases from J, with 20 bases in between. The DNA for the CDR3 is TGTGCCAGCAGTGAAAAGAAGGTGGCAGGACCCCTCTATGGCTACACCTTC. Its protein is CASSEKKVAGPLYGYTF.

The chain couples TRBV27 to TRBJ2-2; the match to TRBD2 covers 7 bases. V lost 4 bases and J lost 4; bases outside the gene matches: 3. The germline gives CDR1 MNHEY, CDR2 SMNVEV (reference sequence). The CDR3 is made up of 14 amino acids. CDR3 coding DNA: TGTGCCAGCAGTTGGGGCGGGGGCACCGGGGAGCTGTTTTTT. Its translation is CASSWGGGTGELFF.

This chain connects TRBV21-1 to TRBJ1-5; the table gives TRBD1 as D, unverified against the DNA. TRBV21-1 corresponds to a pseudogene. CDR3 length equals 19 residues. CDR3 in amino acids: CASNPTGRAPTYSNQPQHF. The CDR3 DNA follows: TGTGCCAGCAATCCCACAGGGCGCGCTCCAACTTATAGCAATCAGCCCCAGCATTTT.

The genes are TRBV18 and TRBJ2-7; D tentatively fits TRBD1 or TRBD2 (7 bases each). The CDR3 runs to 16 residues. Trimming took off 0 bases at V and 6 bases at J, with 18 bases between the two ends. Germline values: CDR1 KGHSH, CDR2 LQKENI. CDR3 nucleotides: TGTGCCAGCTCACCACCTGCGACAGGGAGGGTTAGCGAGCAGTACTTC. It yields the protein CASSPPATGRVSEQYF.

In this sample, this clone turned up once. The rearrangement uses TRBV30 and TRBJ2-5, with D perhaps being TRBD1 or TRBD2 (5 bases each). This CDR3 is built from 13 residues. The ends were cut back, 1 base at V and 5 bases at J, with 11 bases in the middle. Germline CDR1 and CDR2: GTSNPN and SVGIG (reference sequence). The CDR3 nucleotides read TGTGCCTGGAGTGGGGGGTCGTACGAGACCCAGTACTTC. This codes for CAWSGGSYETQYF.

The chain carries TRBV6-1 and TRBJ2-5; maybe TRBD2 (6 bases). The CDR3 is 16 amino acids. V gave up 4 bases and J gave up 5 bases, with 20 bases separating them. The germline gives CDR1 MNHNS, CDR2 SASEGT. CDR3 nucleotides: TGTGCCAGCAGTGCCGCCGAGCTGCGGGGCAGGGAGACCCAGTACTTC. Translating it yields CASSAAELRGRETQYF.

This chain links TRBV7-2 with TRBJ2-7; 8 nucleotides align to TRBD1. CDR1 is SGHTA and CDR2 is FQGNSA in the germline V gene. This CDR3 region has 15 residues. The J segment lost 3 bases and the V segment lost 1 base, leaving 5 bases of the junction unmatched. Here the CDR3 DNA reads TGTGCCAGCAGCTTAGTGGGGACAGGTTTCTACGAGCAGTACTTC. Its translation is CASSLVGTGFYEQYF.

V and J are TRBV9 and TRBJ2-7; D remains ambiguous. V shed 0 bases and J shed 4 bases, with 8 bases lying between them. Germline V CDR1 and CDR2: SGDLS, YYNGEE. The CDR3 consists of 13 residues. The CDR3 sequence: CASSVDSQYEQYF. CDR3 coding DNA: TGTGCCAGCAGCGTAGATTCTCAATACGAGCAGTACTTC.

The V and J genes are TRBV6-1 and TRBJ1-4, with no clear D. Germline V gene lookup returns CDR1 MNHNS and CDR2 SASEGT. Trimming removed 10 bases at V and 7 bases at J, with 13 bases between. The CDR3 sequence is 12 residues long. The CDR3 nucleotides are TGTGCCACCACACATAGGTCTGAAAAACTGTTTTTT. It encodes CATTHRSEKLFF.

V gene TRBV6-6 combines with J gene TRBJ1-2; D gene unclear. Germline values: CDR1 MNHNY, CDR2 SVGAGI (reference sequence). Trimming left V 6 bases short and J 6 bases short, with 14 bases between. CDR3 size: 13 residues. As DNA, the CDR3 is TGTGCCAGCAGCGACGAGGCTCGGCATGGCTACACCTTC. Encoded protein: CASSDEARHGYTF.

This sequence joins TRBV9 and TRBJ2-2; TRBD1 aligns across 8 bases. This CDR3 region has 18 residues. Germline V gives CDR1 SGDLS, CDR2 YYNGEE. The V and J ends lost 4 bases and 5 bases, in that order; junction bases with no gene match: 16. The CDR3 loop is CASSPPGGYRGVTGELFF. The DNA for the CDR3 is TGTGCCAGCAGCCCCCCAGGCGGGTACAGGGGGGTTACCGGGGAGCTGTTTTTT.